A single sample is the source of the 32 T cell receptor beta chains below, sequenced in a study of post-analysis software for immune sequencing data. Prepared libraries of TCR beta cDNA carried unique molecular identifiers. TCRdb itself ran the PCR reads through MiXCR, one entry per CDR3 protein. The table includes hundreds of thousands of distinct CDR3 sequences, roughly 29% detected once. The antigens for these receptors are not known. Whole-study findings and limits: Patients had higher frequencies than controls of roughly five TRBV segments, including TRBV5-6, TRBV5-1 and TRBV20-1.

The sequenced sample consisted of blood. These receptors were obtained from a girl aged 5 to 17 with multiple sclerosis.

This clonotype was recorded once. The chain employs TRBV6-5 and TRBJ2-2; D unresolved. CDR1 and CDR2 (germline): MNHEY, SVGAGI. CDR3 length equals 12 residues. Trimming removed 6 bases from V and 4 bases from J, with 6 bases in between. CDR3 sequence (DNA): TGTGCCAGCAGACCCCTCACCGGGGAGCTGTTTTTT. It specifies CASRPLTGELFF.

The rearrangement joins TRBV6-5 to TRBJ2-3; D is unclear. The germline V gene has CDR1 MNHEY and CDR2 SVGAGI. CDR3 length: 16 residues. Trimming removed 0 bases at V and 2 bases at J, with 12 bases between. In DNA, the CDR3 is TGTGCCAGCAGTTACTCGGGCCCACAGATCACAGATACGCAGTATTTT. Its translation is CASSYSGPQITDTQYF.

The V and J genes are TRBV4-2 and TRBJ2-1; a weak D match, TRBD1 (6 bases). Germline-derived CDR1 and CDR2 are LGHNA and YNFKEQ. The V and J ends lost 4 bases and 4 bases respectively, with 20 bases between them. This CDR3 is 17 amino acids long. As DNA, the CDR3 is TGTGCCAGCAGCCCCCCCGACAGGACAAATTGTTACAATGAGCAGTTCTTC. Protein: CASSPPDRTNCYNEQFF.

The chain combines TRBV20-1 with TRBJ2-7; the D gene is possibly TRBD2 (6 bases). V lost 3 bases to trimming and J lost 3 bases, with 12 bases between them. The CDR3 spans 13 residues. Germline lookup yields CDR1 DFQATT and CDR2 SNEGSKA (reference sequence). The CDR3 spells CSASRSEGYEQYF. CDR3 in DNA: TGCAGTGCTAGCCGATCGGAGGGCTACGAGCAGTACTTC.

The chain links TRBV20-1 to TRBJ1-3; weak D call: TRBD1 (5 bases). The germline V and J ends were trimmed by 5 bases and 0 bases, with 8 bases remaining between them. Looked up from germline, CDR1 is DFQATT and CDR2 is SNEGSKA (reference sequence). The CDR3 has 13 amino acids. The CDR3 DNA reads as TGCAGTGCTTGGGGGATCTCTGGAAACACCATATATTTT. Translated, it gives CSAWGISGNTIYF.

This clonotype was found a few times. CDR3 DNA sequence: TGTGCCAGCAGTCCTCGGGACGCAACCAAGCAGTTCTTC. Its translation: CASSPRDATKQFF. The chain carries TRBV12-3 or TRBV12-4 and TRBJ2-1, with D perhaps being TRBD1 or TRBD2 (5 bases each). The ends were cut back, 5 bases at V and 11 bases at J, with 16 bases in the middle. The CDR3 runs 13 residues.

In its sample, this clonotype was seen once. The V call is TRBV14, the J call TRBJ2-7; D might be TRBD1 (5 bases). CDR1 is SGHDN, CDR2 FVKESK, per germline. The CDR3 sequence is 17 residues long. V lost 4 bases and J 0 bases, leaving 19 bases between the germline ends. The CDR3 here is CASSPKDDRPYSYEQYF. As DNA, the CDR3 is TGTGCCAGCAGCCCGAAAGATGACAGACCCTACTCCTACGAGCAGTACTTC.

This clonotype was observed a handful of times. The rearrangement links TRBV6-1 to TRBJ2-1; TRBD2 might be the D (6 bases). CDR3 length equals 11 residues. The V and J ends lost 1 base and 15 bases respectively, with 10 bases between them. In germline, CDR1 is MNHNS, CDR2 SASEGT. The CDR3 DNA reads TGTGCCAGCAGTGAAGTGAGCGGGCGGTTCTTC. Its translation is CASSEVSGRFF.

This clonotype turned up a few times. CDR3 DNA sequence: TGTGCCAGCAGCTTAGTGGGGGTGGACAGGATGTATCAAGAGACCCAGTACTTC. Translated, it gives CASSLVGVDRMYQETQYF. V and J are TRBV7-2 and TRBJ2-5; 7 positions match TRBD1. V shed 1 base and J 2 bases; nucleotides not matched to a gene: 13. Germline assignment: CDR1 SGHTA and CDR2 FQGNSA. This CDR3 is built from 18 residues.

The chain links TRBV20-1 to TRBJ2-3; D may be TRBD1 (6 bases). CDR1 and CDR2 (germline): DFQATT, SNEGSKA (reference sequence). Trimming cost V 3 bases and J 5 bases, with 21 bases left between them. The CDR3 consists of 16 residues. The chain's CDR3 is CSASSGGPQELDTQYF. In DNA form, the CDR3 reads TGCAGTGCTAGTTCTGGGGGCCCTCAGGAATTAGATACGCAGTATTTT.

This chain connects TRBV6-2 or TRBV6-3 to TRBJ1-1; D call uncertain. V was clipped by 3 bases and J by 4 bases, with 9 bases between them. The CDR3 length is 13 residues. CDR1 is MNHEY, CDR2 SVGEGT, per germline. The CDR3 here is CASSYGTTTEAFF. In nucleotides, the CDR3 is TGTGCCAGCAGTTATGGTACGACCACTGAAGCTTTCTTT.

In its sample, this clonotype was seen a few times. J is TRBJ1-6 and V is TRBV7-2; D gene ambiguous. The V and J ends lost 4 bases and 8 bases respectively, with 12 bases between them. Germline V gene sequence: CDR1 SGHTA, CDR2 FQGNSA. CDR3 size: 14 residues. CDR3 nucleotides: TGTGCCAGCAGCTCCCAAACAGATTATTCACCCCTCCACTTT. Amino acids: CASSSQTDYSPLHF.

The V call is TRBV7-2, the J call TRBJ2-5; the match to TRBD2 covers 9 bases. The tail of the sequence fits TRBJ2-7 better, so the J call may be wrong. This CDR3 has 14 residues. Germline assignment: CDR1 SGHTA and CDR2 FQGNSA. The CDR3: CASSPLLAGIEQYF. CDR3 in DNA: TGTGCCAGCAGCCCCCTTCTAGCGGGAATCGAGCAGTACTTC.

This clonotype came up a few times. The V call is TRBV7-9, the J call TRBJ2-1; no firm D call. Germline lookup yields CDR1 SEHNR and CDR2 FQNEAQ (reference sequence). The CDR3 is 15 residues long. V was clipped by 5 bases and J by 5 bases, with 16 bases between them. DNA for the CDR3: TGTGCCAGCAGCCAGCCTCTCCCCACTCACAATGAGCAGTTCTTC. Amino acids: CASSQPLPTHNEQFF.

This clonotype occurred a few times. CDR3: CATLRTGESYEQYF. The CDR3, as DNA: TGTGCCACCCTACGGACGGGGGAGTCCTACGAGCAGTACTTC. The chain combines TRBV10-3 with TRBJ2-7; maybe TRBD2 (6 bases). Per germline, CDR1 ENHRY and CDR2 SYGVKD. Trimming removed 10 bases at V and 1 base at J, with 17 bases between. This CDR3 is 14 amino acids long.

The rearrangement uses TRBV27 and TRBJ2-1, with TRBD2 matching 12 bases. V was clipped by 4 bases and J by 5 bases; unmatched bases: 9. This CDR3 comprises 17 residues. Germline assignment: CDR1 MNHEY and CDR2 SMNVEV (reference sequence). This CDR3 reads CASSSNRLAGDHNEQFF. In DNA, the CDR3 is TGTGCCAGCAGTTCCAACAGACTAGCGGGAGATCACAATGAGCAGTTCTTC.

This clonotype was detected a few times. This rearrangement joins TRBV20-1 to TRBJ2-6, with D possibly TRBD2 on 6 matching bases. This CDR3 has 15 amino acids. The V gene lost 0 bases and the J gene lost 2 bases, with 8 bases spanning the gap. The germline V gene encodes CDR1 DFQATT and CDR2 SNEGSKA (reference sequence). This chain's CDR3 is CSAREREAGANVLTF. The CDR3 DNA follows: TGCAGTGCTAGAGAAAGGGAGGCTGGGGCCAACGTCCTGACTTTC.

The gene calls are TRBV27 and TRBJ1-1; possible D gene TRBD1, 6 bases. Germline CDR1 reads MNHEY; CDR2 reads SMNVEV (reference sequence). Trimming shortened V by 4 bases and J by 0 bases, and 21 bases separated the two germline ends. The CDR3 spans 18 residues. CDR3 nucleotide sequence: TGTGCCAGCAGTTCCCAGTCGGGGGGCCGGACAATGAACACTGAAGCTTTCTTT. Translating it yields CASSSQSGGRTMNTEAFF.

This sequence joins TRBV5-4 and TRBJ2-5; the D is unclear. Trimming cost V 4 bases and J 5 bases, with 12 bases left between them. The V gene's germline CDR1 is SGHNT and CDR2 YYREEE (reference sequence). The CDR3 length is 13 residues. The DNA of the CDR3 is TGTGCCAGCAGCCGAAGCCTTGGGGAGACCCAGTACTTC. Protein: CASSRSLGETQYF.

This clonotype was detected a few times. The chain uses TRBV5-1 and TRBJ2-5, with D perhaps TRBD1 or TRBD2 (5 bases each). The CDR3 spans 17 residues. The germline V gene has CDR1 SGHRS and CDR2 YFSETQ. Between the trimmed V and J ends, which lost 4 bases and 0 bases, there was a span of 19 bases. Here the CDR3 DNA reads TGCGCCAGCAGCCCTCGGGACGGCCGGATTCACCAAGAGACCCAGTACTTC. This translates into CASSPRDGRIHQETQYF.

The chain joins TRBV5-5 to TRBJ1-3, with a possible D match to TRBD1 (5 bases). V was cut by 5 bases and J by 0 bases, with 9 bases left in between. Per the germline V gene, CDR1 is SGHKS and CDR2 is YYEKEE (reference sequence). There are 14 residues in the CDR3. DNA of the CDR3: TGTGCCAGCAGACGGGGCAGCTCTGGAAACACCATATATTTT. Protein product: CASRRGSSGNTIYF.

The CDR3 is CASSTGGSGRSRGWYNEQFF. Here the CDR3 DNA reads TGTGCCAGCAGTACCGGGGGTAGCGGGAGGTCCCGGGGTTGGTACAATGAGCAGTTCTTC. The V call is TRBV25-1, the J call TRBJ2-1; TRBD2 matches 10 bases. This CDR3 is 20 amino acids long. The germline gives CDR1 MGHDK, CDR2 SYGVNS. V gave up 5 bases and J gave up 4 bases; unmatched junction bases: 20.

V and J are TRBV6-1 and TRBJ1-1; 7 bases match TRBD1. CDR3 length: 12 residues. In germline, CDR1 is MNHNS, CDR2 SASEGT. V shed 6 bases and J 10 bases; nucleotides not matched to a gene: 8. CDR3 nucleotide sequence: TGTGCCAGCAGCGTACAGGGGAGCTTAGCTTTCTTT. Its translation is CASSVQGSLAFF.

In this sample, this clonotype turned up once. The chain carries TRBV2 and TRBJ2-1, with D unresolved. CDR1 SNHLY and CDR2 FYNNEI come from the germline V gene. V lost 6 bases and J 9 bases, leaving 6 bases between the germline ends. The CDR3 spans 10 residues. The CDR3 coding sequence is TGTGCCAGCAGACCCCTTGAGCAGTTCTTC. Its translation is CASRPLEQFF.

The chain carries TRBV7-2 and TRBJ2-7; D is unresolved. Looked up from germline, CDR1 is SGHTA and CDR2 is FQGNSA. The CDR3 extends over 14 amino acids. Trimming cost V 1 base and J 2 bases, with 9 bases left between them. CDR3 DNA: TGTGCCAGCAGCTTAGATCGGCAGACCTACGAGCAGTACTTC. It codes for CASSLDRQTYEQYF.

This chain connects TRBV5-1 to TRBJ1-1; 10 bases align to TRBD1. The germline gives CDR1 SGHRS, CDR2 YFSETQ. J was trimmed by 1 base and V by 4 bases; bases with no gene match: 10. The CDR3 extends over 17 amino acids. CDR3 in DNA: TGCGCCAGCAGCCCCCCCGGACAGGGGGGGAGGAACACTGAAGCTTTCTTT. Amino acid sequence: CASSPPGQGGRNTEAFF. Full variable domain (rest looked up from reference TRBV5-1 and TRBJ1-1): KAGVTQTPRYLIKTRGQQVTLSCSPISGHRSVSWYQQTPGQGLQFLFEYFSETQRNKGNFPGRFSGRQFSNSRSEMNVSTLELGDSALYLCASSPPGQGGRNTEAFFGQGTRLTVV.

CDR3 sequence reads: CSVGLVRVSSYEQYF. The CDR3 nucleotides are TGCAGCGTTGGTCTTGTCAGGGTGAGCTCCTACGAGCAGTACTTC. V usage is TRBV29-1 and J usage is TRBJ2-7; D is perhaps TRBD1 (5 bases). This CDR3 has 15 residues. Germline CDR1 SQVTM, CDR2 ANQGSEA. V lost 4 bases to trimming and J lost 0 bases, with 16 bases between them.

This rearrangement joins TRBV6-4 to TRBJ1-6, with 11 bases fitting TRBD1. Germline loops: CDR1 MRHNA, CDR2 SNTAGT. The CDR3 is 14 residues long. V shed 6 bases and J 7 bases; nucleotides not matched to a gene: 2. In DNA form, the CDR3 reads TGTGCCAGCAGGGGACAGGGGGGGAATTCACCCCTCCACTTT. Amino acids: CASRGQGGNSPLHF.

This clonotype was seen a few times. The chain combines TRBV4-1 with TRBJ1-2; D gene unclear. Germline V gives CDR1 MGHRA, CDR2 YSYEKL. The CDR3 totals 14 residues. Trimming removed 0 bases from V and 9 bases from J, with 14 bases in between. The CDR3 loop reads CASSQDPGYLSYTF. CDR3 coding DNA: TGCGCCAGCAGCCAAGACCCGGGGTATTTGAGCTACACCTTC.

The rearrangement joins TRBV3-1 to TRBJ2-7, with TRBD1 as a possible D gene (5 bases). Trimming removed 1 base at V and 3 bases at J, with 10 bases between. CDR3 length equals 14 residues. Germline V CDR1 and CDR2: LGHDT, YNNKEL (reference sequence). The CDR3 nucleotides read TGTGCCAGCAGCCAAGGATTTAGGGGCTACGAGCAGTACTTC. Amino acid sequence: CASSQGFRGYEQYF.

In this sample, this clonotype turned up a few times. The V call is TRBV5-1, the J call TRBJ1-2, with D perhaps matching TRBD1 (6 bases). The V end was cut by 0 bases, the J end by 0 bases, with 15 bases between. CDR1 and CDR2 from the germline V gene are SGHRS and YFSETQ. This CDR3 comprises 17 residues. The CDR3 protein is CASSLARSGAANYGYTF. The CDR3 DNA is TGCGCCAGCAGCTTGGCCCGGTCAGGGGCCGCTAACTATGGCTACACCTTC.

The CDR3 is CASSLATLQETQYF. The CDR3 bases are TGTGCCAGCAGCCTAGCCACCCTCCAAGAGACCCAGTACTTC. The genes are TRBV12-3 or TRBV12-4 and TRBJ2-5, with D perhaps matching TRBD2 (5 bases). The CDR3 runs 14 residues. The V end was cut by 6 bases, the J end by 1 base, with 12 bases between.